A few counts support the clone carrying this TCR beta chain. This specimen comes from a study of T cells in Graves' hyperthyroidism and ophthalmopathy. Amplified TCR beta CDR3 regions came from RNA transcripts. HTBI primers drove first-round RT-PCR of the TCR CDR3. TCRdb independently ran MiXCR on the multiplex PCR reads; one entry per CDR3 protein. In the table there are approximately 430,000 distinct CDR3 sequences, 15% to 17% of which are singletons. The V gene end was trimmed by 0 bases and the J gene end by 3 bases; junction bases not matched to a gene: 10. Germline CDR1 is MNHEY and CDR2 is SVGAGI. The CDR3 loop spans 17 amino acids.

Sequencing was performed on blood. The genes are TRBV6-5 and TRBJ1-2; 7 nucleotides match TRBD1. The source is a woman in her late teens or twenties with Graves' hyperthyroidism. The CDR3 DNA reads TGTGCCAGCAGTTACTCGGGGACAGCCCGAGAAGACTATGGCTACACCTTC. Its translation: CASSYSGTAREDYGYTF.